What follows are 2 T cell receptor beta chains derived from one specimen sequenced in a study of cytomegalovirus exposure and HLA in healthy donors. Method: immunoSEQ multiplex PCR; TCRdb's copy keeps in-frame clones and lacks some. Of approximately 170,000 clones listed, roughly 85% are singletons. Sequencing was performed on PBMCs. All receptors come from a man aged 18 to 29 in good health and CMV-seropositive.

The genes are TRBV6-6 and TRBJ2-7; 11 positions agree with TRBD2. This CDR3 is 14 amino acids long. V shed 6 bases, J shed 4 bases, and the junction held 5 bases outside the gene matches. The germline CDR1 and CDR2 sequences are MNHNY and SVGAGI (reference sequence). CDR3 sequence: CASSRLAGFYEQYF. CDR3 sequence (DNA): TGTGCCAGCAGCCGACTAGCGGGATTTTACGAGCAGTACTTC.

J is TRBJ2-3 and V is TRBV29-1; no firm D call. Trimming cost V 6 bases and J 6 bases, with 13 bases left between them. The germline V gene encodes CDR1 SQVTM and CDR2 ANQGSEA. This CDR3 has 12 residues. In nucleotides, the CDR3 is TGCAGCGTAAATCCCGTTGTGGATACGCAGTATTTT. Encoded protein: CSVNPVVDTQYF.